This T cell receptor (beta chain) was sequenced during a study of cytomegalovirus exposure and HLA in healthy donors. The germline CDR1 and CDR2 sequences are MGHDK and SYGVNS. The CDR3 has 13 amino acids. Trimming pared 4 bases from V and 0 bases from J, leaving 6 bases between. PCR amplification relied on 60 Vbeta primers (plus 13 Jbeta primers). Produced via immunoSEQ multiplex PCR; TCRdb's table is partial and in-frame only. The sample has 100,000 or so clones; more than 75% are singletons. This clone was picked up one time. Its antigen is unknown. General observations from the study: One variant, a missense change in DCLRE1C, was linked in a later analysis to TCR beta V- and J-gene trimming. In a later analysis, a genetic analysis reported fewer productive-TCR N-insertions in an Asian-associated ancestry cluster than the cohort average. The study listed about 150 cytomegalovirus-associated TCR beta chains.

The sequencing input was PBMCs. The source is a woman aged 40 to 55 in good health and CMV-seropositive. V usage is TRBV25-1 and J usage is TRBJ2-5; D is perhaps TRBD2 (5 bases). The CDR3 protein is CASSAGNQETQYF. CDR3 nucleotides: TGTGCCAGCAGTGCCGGGAACCAAGAGACCCAGTACTTC. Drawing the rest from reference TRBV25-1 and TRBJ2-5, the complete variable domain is EADIYQTPRYLVIGTGKKITLECSQTMGHDKMYWYQQDPGMELHLIHYSYGVNSTEKGDLSSESTVSRIRTEHFPLTLESARPSHTSQYLCASSAGNQETQYFGPGTRLLVL.